Listed here are 8 T cell receptor beta chains from one sample, sequenced in a study of cytotoxic CD8 clonotypes in ibrutinib-treated CLL. The protocol was immunoSEQ multiplex PCR, while the TCRdb copy is restricted to in-frame clones and leaves out a portion. The table shows approximately 45,000 clones, with 50% to 75% occurring only once. Sequencing was performed on PBMCs, taken after 24 months of ibrutinib treatment. The receptors were sampled from a human donor with chronic lymphocytic leukemia.

This clone was seen only once. The V call is TRBV11-2, the J call TRBJ2-2; 11 bases fit TRBD1. J gave up 6 bases and V 5 bases, and 11 bases lay outside the gene matches. The germline gives CDR1 SGHAT, CDR2 FQNNGV. This CDR3 contains 17 residues. CDR3 DNA: TGTGCCAGCAGCGCGGGACAGGGGGGGCCTAACGCCGGGGAGCTGTTTTTT. Amino acids: CASSAGQGGPNAGELFF.

V and J are TRBV5-1 and TRBJ2-5, with TRBD2 identical over 12 bases. This CDR3 has 16 residues. The V gene's germline CDR1 is SGHRS and CDR2 YFSETQ. The ends lost 3 bases at V and 5 bases at J; junction bases unmatched: 8. The CDR3: CASSSLAGGPLETQYF. As DNA, the CDR3 is TGCGCCAGCAGCTCGCTAGCGGGGGGGCCACTGGAGACCCAGTACTTC.

V gene TRBV10-2 combines with J gene TRBJ1-2; weak D call: TRBD1 (5 bases). Trimming took off 7 bases at V and 2 bases at J, with 14 bases between the two ends. CDR3 length equals 14 residues. Per the germline V gene, CDR1 is WSHSY and CDR2 is SAAADI. CDR3 sequence: CASNPGTGNYGYTF. The DNA for the CDR3 is TGCGCCAGCAACCCGGGGACGGGGAACTATGGCTACACCTTC.

This clone was counted between two and nine times. This chain uses TRBV15 with TRBJ2-2; D call uncertain. V lost 1 base to trimming and J lost 6 bases, with 6 bases between them. Germline CDR1 LNHNV, CDR2 YYDKDF (reference sequence). This CDR3 comprises 13 residues. The CDR3: CATSRVQSGELFF. The CDR3 DNA sequence: TGTGCCACCAGCAGAGTCCAGTCCGGGGAGCTGTTTTTT.

This sequence joins TRBV7-9 and TRBJ1-2, with D maybe TRBD1 (5 bases). From germline, CDR1 is SEHNR and CDR2 FQNEAQ (reference sequence). The CDR3 length is 14 residues. V gave up 5 bases and J gave up 3 bases, with 13 bases separating them. CDR3 protein: CASSPDSFYYGYTF. The DNA of the CDR3 is TGTGCCAGCAGCCCTGACAGCTTTTACTATGGCTACACCTTC.

This clone has more than one count but fewer than ten. V and J are TRBV2 and TRBJ1-3; 7 bases line up with TRBD1. The V gene's germline CDR1 is SNHLY and CDR2 FYNNEI. The CDR3 has 15 residues. Trimming cost V 7 bases and J 0 bases; bases outside gene matches: 6. CDR3 nucleotide sequence: TGTGCCAGCACCGGGACAGTAGCCTCTGGAAACACCATATATTTT. It yields the protein CASTGTVASGNTIYF.

The chain is built from TRBV2 and TRBJ1-1, with 7 bases matching TRBD1. Trimming took 5 bases from V and 1 from J; bases not matched to a gene: 4. This CDR3 spans 14 amino acids. CDR1 SNHLY and CDR2 FYNNEI come from the germline V gene. The CDR3 region is CASSLGQQNTEAFF. The CDR3 DNA follows: TGTGCCAGCAGTCTGGGACAGCAGAACACTGAAGCTTTCTTT.

The chain carries TRBV30 and TRBJ2-3, with D maybe TRBD2 (5 bases). With 1 base removed from V and 1 base from J, the gap between germline ends came to 12 bases. This CDR3 comprises 15 residues. Germline CDR1 is GTSNPN and CDR2 is SVGIG (reference sequence). CDR3 nucleotides: TGTGCCTGGAGTGGCTTGACTAAACGCACAGATACGCAGTATTTT. This encodes CAWSGLTKRTDTQYF.